The rows below give T cell receptor beta chains drawn from one sample of a study of regulatory T cells in long-lasting Graves disease. MiXCR, applied by TCRdb to the multiplex PCR reads, yields one record per CDR3 protein. The sample has hundreds of thousands of distinct CDR3 sequences; less than 15% are singletons. The same sample was also used in a study of T cells in Graves' hyperthyroidism and ophthalmopathy.

Material: peripheral blood mononuclear cells (PBMCs), obtained at new diagnosis, from a patient treated with antithyroid drugs. All receptors derive from a man aged 25 to 40 with Graves disease. Each CDR3 is given with its conserved first and last residue. D genes are given only for firm matches. Clone size is stated in some rows and not others, as once, few, many or a class when expanded.

j_call	clone_size	d_call	v_call	cdr3_nt	cdr3_aa
TRBJ2-1	many	TRBD2	TRBV6-2/TRBV6-3	TGTGCCAGCAGTTCCTGGACTAGCGGGATCAAGGGGGGGTTGGGGTACAATGAGCAGTTCTTC	CASSSWTSGIKGGLGYNEQFF
TRBJ1-2	many	-	TRBV7-9	TGTGCCAGCAGCTTAGAAGGGGAAGCTAACTATGGCTACACCTTC	CASSLEGEANYGYTF
TRBJ2-3	-	TRBD2	TRBV7-7	TGTGCCAGCAGCGCACAAACTAGCGCCGTATTATATTTT	CASSAQTSAVLYF
TRBJ2-5	-	-	TRBV2	TGTGCCGGCAGTAAGACAGGCCTCCAAGAAACCCAGTACTTC	CAGSKTGLQETQYF
TRBJ2-1	many	-	TRBV20-1	TGCAGTGCTACTAGCAACGAGCAGTTCTTC	CSATSNEQFF
TRBJ2-3	-	TRBD2	TRBV19	TGTGCCAGTAGTATTGTGGGACTAGCGGGACCCACAGATACGCAGTATTTT	CASSIVGLAGPTDTQYF
TRBJ2-1	many	-	TRBV24-1	TGTGCCACCAGTGGGCAACCCTACAATGAGCAGTTCTTC	CATSGQPYNEQFF
TRBJ2-3	few	TRBD2	TRBV7-2	TGTGCCAGCAGCCCCCAGGGACTAGCGGATGGCGCAGATACGCAGTATTTT	CASSPQGLADGADTQYF
TRBJ2-3	many	-	TRBV11-2	TGTGCCAGCAGCTTTTCCAGCGGCCAGGATACGCAGTATTTT	CASSFSSGQDTQYF
TRBJ2-3	-	-	TRBV20-1	TGCAGTGCGCCTCGAGACTCCCTCACAGATACGCAGTATTTT	CSAPRDSLTDTQYF
TRBJ2-1	many	-	TRBV10-1	TGCGCCAGCAGTGACGGCGGGACCGCTAACAATGAGCAGTTCTTC	CASSDGGTANNEQFF
TRBJ2-1	many	-	TRBV20-1	TGCAGTGCTACACGATGGGATTTACCCTCAAATGAGCAGTTCTTC	CSATRWDLPSNEQFF
TRBJ2-7	-	-	TRBV20-1	TGCAGTGCTAGAGGGAAGGGGAGAATCAACGAGCAGTACTTC	CSARGKGRINEQYF
TRBJ2-1	-	TRBD2	TRBV7-6	TGTGCCAGCAGCCGTACGGACGGGGGGGTATCGAATGAGCAGTTCTTC	CASSRTDGGVSNEQFF
TRBJ2-3	many	-	TRBV29-1	TGCAGCGTTAAGACCCTAGTCGCGACAGATACGCAGTATTTT	CSVKTLVATDTQYF
TRBJ2-7	many	-	TRBV18	TGTGCCAGCTCACCAGGCCTAGCGACCAGCGAGCAGTACTTC	CASSPGLATSEQYF
TRBJ2-7	many	-	TRBV7-9	TGTGCCAGCAGCCCCCCAAAGTGGGAGCAGTACTTC	CASSPPKWEQYF
TRBJ2-5	many	-	TRBV10-3	TGTGCCATCAGGGGACCGACCGAAGAGACCCAGTACTTC	CAIRGPTEETQYF
TRBJ1-3	-	-	TRBV19	TGTGCCAGCCTAAGTGGGGCCGGAAACACCATATATTTT	CASLSGAGNTIYF
TRBJ2-2	few	TRBD1	TRBV9	TGTGCCAGCAGCGTAGCGGAACAGGGGGTGACCGGGGAGCTGTTTTTT	CASSVAEQGVTGELFF
TRBJ2-4	few	-	TRBV12-3/TRBV12-4	TGTGCCAGCAGTGGAGGAGAAAAAAACATTCAGTACTTC	CASSGGEKNIQYF
TRBJ2-7	many	TRBD2	TRBV12-3/TRBV12-4	TGTGCCAGCACCCCCGGGACTAGCTACGAGCAGTACTTC	CASTPGTSYEQYF
TRBJ2-3	-	TRBD2	TRBV9	TGTGCCAGCAGCCCAGAGACTAGCGGGAGGTTACATACGCAGTATTTT	CASSPETSGRLHTQYF
TRBJ2-1	many	-	TRBV12-3/TRBV12-4	TGTGCCAGCAGTTTAGGGGTTTCCAATGAGCAGTTCTTC	CASSLGVSNEQFF
TRBJ2-7	many	TRBD2	TRBV19	TGTGCCAGTAGTATAGGAGATATAGCGGGAGCGAACGAGCAGTACTTC	CASSIGDIAGANEQYF
TRBJ2-7	many	-	TRBV30	TGTGCCTGGAGTAGAGTCCGCACCCGCGAGCAGTACTTC	CAWSRVRTREQYF
TRBJ2-2	-	-	TRBV4-1	TGCGCCAGCAGCCAAGTGGGGCGGAGAGCCGGGGAGCTGTTTTTT	CASSQVGRRAGELFF